This TCR beta chain originates from a study of T cells after yellow fever vaccination. Study-level results: Among all clonotypes, a small share was observed in both CD4 and CD8 compartments. Abundant clonotypes from the bulk population could have been carried over as contaminants into FACS-sorted repertoires. A large majority of primary-vaccination clones showed up again after the booster (96% CD4, 88% CD8). Though weaker, the secondary response peaked faster, on day 5 versus 15.

This clonotype was detected many times. Using its own MiXCR run on the 5' RACE reads, TCRdb lists one record per CDR3 protein. The repertoire consists of 50,000 to 60,000 distinct CDR3 sequences, with around 5.4% occurring once and the leading ten covering roughly 31%. In germline, CDR1 is SGHTA, CDR2 FQGNSA. With 1 base clipped from V and 1 base from J, the junction kept 3 bases outside the gene matches. This CDR3 has 17 residues. The chain is built from TRBV7-2 and TRBJ2-3; the match to TRBD2 covers 12 bases. This TCR was recovered from a man between 18 and 35 years old who received the YFV17D yellow fever vaccine. Sample: PBMCs, either bulk or a sorted T-cell subset (CD4+, CD8+, memory, or dextramer-sorted; not recorded which), taken on the day of the yellow fever booster vaccination. Here the CDR3 reads CASSLVASGGGTDTQYF. The CDR3 coding sequence is TGTGCCAGCAGCTTAGTAGCTAGCGGGGGGGGCACAGATACGCAGTATTTT.